These T cell receptor beta chains were read from a single sample in a study of blood T cell repertoires in COVID-19. TCRdb keeps only in-frame clones here, not all; method: immunoSEQ multiplex PCR. This table holds 90,000 to 100,000 clones, 81% found once. The sample comprised peripheral blood. Receptor source: a woman of 80 years or more with acute or convalescent COVID-19. Each CDR3 is given with its conserved first and last residue. D genes are given only for firm matches. Some rows mark clone size as missing; the rest say once, few, many or name a class of expanded clone.

. . TRBJ1-2 TRBV7-9 TGTGCCAGCAGCCCGCGGGGGGGATTCGGGTTGGATGGCTACACCTTC CASSPRGGFGLDGYTF
TRBD1 . TRBJ1-4 TRBV15 TGTGCCACCAGCAACCGGGACAGGGGAGTGGTTGGTGAAAAACTGTTTTTT CATSNRDRGVVGEKLFF
. . TRBJ1-3 TRBV3-1/TRBV3-2 TGTGCCAGCAGCAGCCGACGGAGCTCTGGAAACACCATATATTTT CASSSRRSSGNTIYF
. . TRBJ1-5 TRBV2 TGTGCCAGCCGCAGGGAGGGTAACACTCAGCCCCAGCATTTT CASRREGNTQPQHF
TRBD1 . TRBJ1-2 TRBV5-4 TGTGCCAGCAGCACCGCACAGGGGGAGAGAGGCTACACCTTC CASSTAQGERGYTF
. . TRBJ2-1 TRBV6-2/TRBV6-3 TGTGCCAGCACCCCACTGGCACTAATCTCCTACAATGAGCAGTTCTTC CASTPLALISYNEQFF
TRBD1 . TRBJ2-1 TRBV27 TGTGCCAGCAGTTTCCCCTCCGGGACAGGGGTTCATCCTAACTACAATGAGCAGTTCTTC CASSFPSGTGVHPNYNEQFF
. . TRBJ1-3 TRBV5-1 TGCGCCAGCAGCGTTGACGGAGCCTCTGGAAACACCATATATTTT CASSVDGASGNTIYF
TRBD1 . TRBJ1-3 TRBV9 TGTGCCAGCAGCCCCCAGGGGGCAGGGGGAAACACCATATATTTT CASSPQGAGGNTIYF
TRBD1 . TRBJ1-2 TRBV27 TGTGCCAGCAGTCTTCTAAAACAGGGGGCAGGGGATGGCTACACCTTC CASSLLKQGAGDGYTF
. . TRBJ1-3 TRBV6-2/TRBV6-3 TGTGCCAGCAGTTACTCGCCAGTCTCTGGAAACACCATATATTTT CASSYSPVSGNTIYF
. . TRBJ2-5 TRBV29-1 TGCAGCGTTGCCGAAGAGACCCAGTACTTC CSVAEETQYF
. . TRBJ1-2 TRBV29-1 TGCAGCGTTGGGGCTTCTGGCCGCTACACCTTC CSVGASGRYTF
. . TRBJ2-5 TRBV19 TGTGCCGAGGTCCCCGGGACCCAGTACTTC CAEVPGTQYF
. . TRBJ1-1 TRBV5-6 TGTGCCAGCAGCTCCACAGGGCTGAACACTGAAGCTTTCTTT CASSSTGLNTEAFF
. . TRBJ1-1 TRBV6-5 TGTGCCAGCAGTTACCAGGTGGAGAACACTGAAGCTTTCTTT CASSYQVENTEAFF
. . TRBJ2-2 TRBV18 TGTGCCAGCTCCCCGTCCTCGGAGCTGTTTTTT CASSPSSELFF
. . TRBJ1-3 TRBV3-1/TRBV3-2 TGTGCCAGCAGCCAAGACGGGGGTGGAAACACCATATATTTT CASSQDGGGNTIYF
. . TRBJ2-5 TRBV6-5 TGTGCCAGCAGTCGGGACTTCTTAGAGACCCAGTACTTC CASSRDFLETQYF
TRBD2 . TRBJ2-5 TRBV9 TGTGCCAGCAGCCCGAGTGGGGGGGTACAAGAGACCCAGTACTTC CASSPSGGVQETQYF
. . TRBJ1-2 TRBV10-1 TGCGCCAGCATTTTCGTGGGTTCCGGCAGGGTGATATCAAACTATGGCTACACCTTC CASIFVGSGRVISNYGYTF
TRBD1 once TRBJ1-6 TRBV10-3 TGTGCCATCAGTGACCTGAGGGACAGGGGTAATTCACCCCTCCACTTT CAISDLRDRGNSPLHF
. once TRBJ1-5 TRBV7-8 TGTGCCAGCAGCTCGCGGTTGAGCAATCAGCCCCAGCATTTT CASSSRLSNQPQHF
. . TRBJ2-5 TRBV28 TGTGCCAGCAGACTAAAAACAGGGAGGGACCAAGAGACCCAGTACTTC CASRLKTGRDQETQYF
TRBD1 . TRBJ1-2 TRBV5-6 TGTGCCAGCAGCTTCGACAGGGTGTCTGGGGGCTACACCTTC CASSFDRVSGGYTF
. few TRBJ1-1 TRBV3-1/TRBV3-2 TGTGCCAGCCGGACAGCGAACACTGAAGCTTTCTTT CASRTANTEAFF
. . TRBJ1-5 TRBV21-1 TGTGCCAGCAGCAAATTGCCCCCCCGGGGTCAGTTAGGTCAGCCCCAGCATTTT CASSKLPPRGQLGQPQHF
TRBD2 . TRBJ2-1 TRBV5-4 TGTGCCAGCAGCTTGGGCCCCCCGCGGGGGGCTAATACGGATGAGCAGTTCTTC CASSLGPPRGANTDEQFF
. . TRBJ1-5 TRBV28 TGTGCCAGCAGTCCCGAGGACACGCCGAGCAATCAGCCCCAGCATTTT CASSPEDTPSNQPQHF
. . TRBJ1-1 TRBV14 TGTGCCAGCAGCCATTATACGGTTAACACTGAAGCTTTCTTT CASSHYTVNTEAFF
. . TRBJ2-3 TRBV3-1/TRBV3-2 TGTGCCAGCAGCCCCGGGGTAGGGCGATACGATACGCAGTATTTT CASSPGVGRYDTQYF
TRBD2 . TRBJ2-3 TRBV4-1 TGCGCCAGCAGCCAAGACGGGTTAGCGGGGGGCACAGATACGCAGTATTTT CASSQDGLAGGTDTQYF
. . TRBJ1-1 TRBV18 TGTGCCAGCTCACCTACTAGGACGGAAAACACTGAAGCTTTCTTT CASSPTRTENTEAFF
. . TRBJ1-6 TRBV5-5 TGTGCCAGCAGCTTTGACAGCCAATATAATTCACCCCTCCACTTT CASSFDSQYNSPLHF
TRBD1 . TRBJ1-6 TRBV7-9 TGTGCCAGCAGCCCCGGACAGGGGCCCAATTCACCCCTCCACTTT CASSPGQGPNSPLHF
TRBD1 once TRBJ1-1 TRBV18 TGTGCCAGCTCACCCGACAGGGTGGGCACTGAAGCTTTCTTT CASSPDRVGTEAFF
TRBD1 . TRBJ1-4 TRBV15 TGTGCCACCAGCAGAGCCGGGACAGGGGAAGAAAAACTGTTTTTT CATSRAGTGEEKLFF
. . TRBJ1-2 TRBV30 TGTGCCTGGAGTCGTACAGGATATGGCTACACCTTC CAWSRTGYGYTF
TRBD1 . TRBJ1-2 TRBV6-1 TGTGCCAGCAGTAAAGGACAGGGGACGCCCTTGGGCTATGGCTACACCTTC CASSKGQGTPLGYGYTF
TRBD1 . TRBJ2-3 TRBV28 TGTGCCAGCAGTACCGGGACAGGTTTTGGGGTTACGCAGTATTTT CASSTGTGFGVTQYF
TRBD1 . TRBJ2-1 TRBV5-1 TGCGCCAGCAGCTTGGAACAGGGGGCTCACAATGAGCAGTTCTTC CASSLEQGAHNEQFF
. . TRBJ2-5 TRBV11-2 TGTGCCAGCAGCCGATTGGGTGGAGTTCAAGAGACCCAGTACTTC CASSRLGGVQETQYF
TRBD1 . TRBJ2-2 TRBV24-1 TGTGCCACCAGTGACTCGGGACAGGGCGCCGGGGAGCTGTTTTTT CATSDSGQGAGELFF
TRBD1 . TRBJ1-3 TRBV5-6 TGTGCCAGCCACACCGGGACAGGACGAAACACCATATATTTT CASHTGTGRNTIYF
. . TRBJ2-5 TRBV9 TGTGCCAGCAGCGTAGGCCGTTTGGGCAGTAACCAAGAGACCCAGTACTTC CASSVGRLGSNQETQYF
. . TRBJ2-7 TRBV5-5 TGTGCCAGCAGCTTGGAGTCTGGGCTCTCCTACGAGCAGTACTTC CASSLESGLSYEQYF
TRBD2 once TRBJ2-2 TRBV18 TGTGCCAGCTCACCGAGAGGGACTAGCGGGGGGAGCACCGGGGAGCTGTTTTTT CASSPRGTSGGSTGELFF
TRBD1 . TRBJ1-5 TRBV6-2/TRBV6-3 TGTGCCAGCAGCCCCCTGGGGGACAGGGCTTCTCTTAGCAATCAGCCCCAGCATTTT CASSPLGDRASLSNQPQHF
. . TRBJ1-4 TRBV28 TGTGCCAGCAGATCTGACAGGCTTAATGAAAAACTGTTTTTT CASRSDRLNEKLFF
. . TRBJ1-5 TRBV5-1 TGCGCCAGCAGCTTGTTAGGGGGAGGCAATCAGCCCCAGCATTTT CASSLLGGGNQPQHF